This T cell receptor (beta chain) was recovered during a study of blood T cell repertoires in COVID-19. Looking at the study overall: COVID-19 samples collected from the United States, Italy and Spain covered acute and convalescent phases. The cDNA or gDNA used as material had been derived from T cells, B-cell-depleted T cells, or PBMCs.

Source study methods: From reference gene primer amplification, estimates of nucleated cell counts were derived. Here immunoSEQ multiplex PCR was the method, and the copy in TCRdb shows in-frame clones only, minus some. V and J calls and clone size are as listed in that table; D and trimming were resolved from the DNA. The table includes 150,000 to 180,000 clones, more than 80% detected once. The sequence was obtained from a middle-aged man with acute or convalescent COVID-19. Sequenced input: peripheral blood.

The CDR3 DNA follows: TGTGCCAGCAGCGGTGGGGTAAAGGGGCAGGCCTATGGCTACACCTTC. Its protein is CASSGGVKGQAYGYTF. This chain connects TRBV7-2 to TRBJ1-2, with D perhaps matching TRBD1 (5 bases). Per the germline V gene, CDR1 is SGHTA and CDR2 is FQGNSA. This CDR3 region has 16 residues. V lost 5 bases and J 4 bases, leaving 20 bases between the germline ends.